This T cell receptor beta chain stems from a study of response to subunit inactivated influenza vaccine. There are many counts of this clonotype. In TCRdb, the RT-PCR reads were re-called with MiXCR into one record per CDR3 protein. The sample comprises more than 700,000 distinct CDR3 sequences, roughly 20% of which are singletons, and roughly 10% rests with the top ten. The CDR3 consists of 15 residues. With 6 bases removed from V and 0 bases from J, the gap between germline ends came to 11 bases. Germline CDR1 reads MNHNS; CDR2 reads SASEGT. Material: PBMCs from blood, obtained 5 days after vaccination. The receptor was derived from a middle-aged man who received an inactivated influenza vaccine. The rearrangement uses TRBV6-1 and TRBJ2-2, with D hard to call. CDR3 nucleotide sequence: TGTGCCAGCAGCCCCGGTCCAGCGAACACCGGGGAGCTGTTTTTT. It codes for CASSPGPANTGELFF.